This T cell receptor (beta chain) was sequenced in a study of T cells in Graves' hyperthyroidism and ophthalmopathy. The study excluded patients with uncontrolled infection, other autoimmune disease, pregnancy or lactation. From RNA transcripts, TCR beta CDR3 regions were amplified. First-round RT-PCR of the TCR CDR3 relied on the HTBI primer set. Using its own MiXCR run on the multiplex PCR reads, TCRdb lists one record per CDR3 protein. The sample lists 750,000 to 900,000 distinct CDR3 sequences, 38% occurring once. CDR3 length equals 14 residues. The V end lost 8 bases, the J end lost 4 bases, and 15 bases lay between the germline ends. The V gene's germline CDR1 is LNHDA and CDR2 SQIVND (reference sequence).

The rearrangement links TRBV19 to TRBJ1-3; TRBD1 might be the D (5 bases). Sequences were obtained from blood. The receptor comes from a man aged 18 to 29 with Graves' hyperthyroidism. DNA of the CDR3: TGTGCCAGTGCCCGGGCCCGGGGCGGAAACACCATATATTTT. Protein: CASARARGGNTIYF.